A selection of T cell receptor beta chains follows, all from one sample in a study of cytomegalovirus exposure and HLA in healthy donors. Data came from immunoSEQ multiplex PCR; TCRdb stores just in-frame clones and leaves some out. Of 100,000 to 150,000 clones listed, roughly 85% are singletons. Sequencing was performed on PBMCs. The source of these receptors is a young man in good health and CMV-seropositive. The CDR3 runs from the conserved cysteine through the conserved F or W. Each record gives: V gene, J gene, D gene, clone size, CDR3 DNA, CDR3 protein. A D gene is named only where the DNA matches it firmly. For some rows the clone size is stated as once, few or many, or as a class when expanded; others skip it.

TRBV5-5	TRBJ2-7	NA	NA	TGTGCCAGCAGCCCCACAGTGGGCTCCTACGAGCAGTACTTC	CASSPTVGSYEQYF
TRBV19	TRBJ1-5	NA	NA	TGTGCCAGTAGTACCGGGGGTACTAGCAATCAGCCCCAGCATTTT	CASSTGGTSNQPQHF
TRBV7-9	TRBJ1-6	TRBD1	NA	TGTTCCAGCAGCTTAGGGGTGGAGGGGGCCCCGAATTCACCCCTCCACTTT	CSSSLGVEGAPNSPLHF
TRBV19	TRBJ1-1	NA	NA	TGTGCCAGTAGACAGGGTATATATGCTGAAGCTTTCTTT	CASRQGIYAEAFF
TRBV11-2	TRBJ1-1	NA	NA	TGTGCCAGCAGCGCGTCGGACACTGAAGCTTTCTTT	CASSASDTEAFF
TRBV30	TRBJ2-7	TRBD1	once	TGTGCCTCCACGGGGGGGACAGGGGCCGTGATCAGTAACTTC	CASTGGTGAVISNF
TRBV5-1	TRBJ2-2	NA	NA	TGCGCCAGCAGCAACCCAGGGGCCGGGGAGCTGTTTTTT	CASSNPGAGELFF
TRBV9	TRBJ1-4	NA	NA	TGTGCCAGCAGCACCCGACAGACTAATGAAAAACTGTTTTTT	CASSTRQTNEKLFF
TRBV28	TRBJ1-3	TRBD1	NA	TGTGCCAGCGACAGGGGGTCTGGAAACACCATATATTTT	CASDRGSGNTIYF
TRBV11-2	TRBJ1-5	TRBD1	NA	TGTGCCAGCAGCCTCGGACAGGGCTTGGTTCCCCAGCATTTT	CASSLGQGLVPQHF
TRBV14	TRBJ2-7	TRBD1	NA	TGTGCCAGCAGCCAAGATTACGGGACAGGGTACTACGAGCAGTACTTC	CASSQDYGTGYYEQYF
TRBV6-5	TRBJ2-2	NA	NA	TGTGCCAGCAGCCTAAGAAACACCGGGGAGCTGTTTTTT	CASSLRNTGELFF
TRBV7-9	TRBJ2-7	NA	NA	TGTGCCAGCAGGTACGGTTTCGAGCAGTACTTC	CASRYGFEQYF
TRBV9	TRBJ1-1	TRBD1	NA	TGTGCCAGCAGCTCTTCCCCGGACAGGCTGAACACTGAAGCTTTCTTT	CASSSSPDRLNTEAFF
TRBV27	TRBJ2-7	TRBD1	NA	TGTGCCAGCAGTCACGACAGGGTTGGCTACGAGCAGTACTTC	CASSHDRVGYEQYF
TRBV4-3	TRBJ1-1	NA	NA	TGCGCCAGCAGCCATATGGGGGCAGATGAAGCTTTCTTT	CASSHMGADEAFF
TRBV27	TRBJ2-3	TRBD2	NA	TGTGCCAGTCGCGGGGGGGCCCGAAATACGCAGTATTTT	CASRGGARNTQYF
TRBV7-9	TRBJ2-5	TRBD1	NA	TGTGCCAGCAGCTTAGTGGTGACAGGGGCCATTGAGACCCAGTACTTC	CASSLVVTGAIETQYF
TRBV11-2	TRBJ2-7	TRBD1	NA	TGTGCCAGCACCCTGGACAGGGGGACCTACGAGCAGTACTTC	CASTLDRGTYEQYF
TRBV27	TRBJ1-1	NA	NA	TGTGCCAGCAGTCCACAGGGAGCTGAAGCTTTCTTT	CASSPQGAEAFF
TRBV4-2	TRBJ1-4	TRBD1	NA	TGTGCCAGCAGCCAGTCCGGGACAGGGAATGAAAAACTGTTTTTT	CASSQSGTGNEKLFF
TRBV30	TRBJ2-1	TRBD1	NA	TGTGCCTGGGCCCAAGAACTAGGGGGCATTGTGCAGTTCTTC	CAWAQELGGIVQFF
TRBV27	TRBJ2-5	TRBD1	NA	TGTGCCAGCAGTAGAATATCAGGGGGCGTAAAGGGAGAGACCCAGTACTTC	CASSRISGGVKGETQYF
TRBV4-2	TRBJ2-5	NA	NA	TGTGCCAGCAGCCAAGACAGGGCTCAAGAGACCCAGTACTTC	CASSQDRAQETQYF
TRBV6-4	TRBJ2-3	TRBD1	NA	TGTGCCAGCAGTGACACGACAGGGGGCACAGATACGCAGTATTTT	CASSDTTGGTDTQYF
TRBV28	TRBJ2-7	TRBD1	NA	TGTGCCAGCCGGACGGGACAGGGCGGTCGCGAGCAGTACTTC	CASRTGQGGREQYF
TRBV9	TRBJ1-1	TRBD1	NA	TGTGCCAGCAGCTGGGGACAGTTGAGCACTGAAGCTTTCTTT	CASSWGQLSTEAFF
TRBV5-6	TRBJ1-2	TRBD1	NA	TGTGCCAGCAGCCTCGGGACAGGGTTATATGGCTACACCTTC	CASSLGTGLYGYTF
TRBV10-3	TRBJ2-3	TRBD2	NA	TGTGCCATCAGTGAGCGAGCGGGGAGGACAGATACGCAGTATTTT	CAISERAGRTDTQYF
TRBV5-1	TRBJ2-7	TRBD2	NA	TGCGCCAGCAGCCTCTCGGGGGGGGCTCACGAGCAGTACTTC	CASSLSGGAHEQYF
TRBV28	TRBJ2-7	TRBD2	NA	TGTGCCACCTTAGCGGGGGGCGGCTACGAGCAGTACTTC	CATLAGGGYEQYF
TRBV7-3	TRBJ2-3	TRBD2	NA	TGTGCCAGCAGTCCGAGCGGGGGGGTGGATACGCAGTATTTT	CASSPSGGVDTQYF
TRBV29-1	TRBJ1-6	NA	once	TGCAGCAACTCCCCCCACAGGGAAGATTCACCCCTCCACTTT	CSNSPHREDSPLHF
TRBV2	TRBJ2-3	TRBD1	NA	TGTGCCAGCAGTTTTCGGACAGGGCGCACAGATACGCAGTATTTT	CASSFRTGRTDTQYF
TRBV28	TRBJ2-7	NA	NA	TGTGCCAGCAGCCCCACGGCAGGGCGGTCCTACGAGCAGTACTTC	CASSPTAGRSYEQYF
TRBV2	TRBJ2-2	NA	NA	TGTGCCAGCAGTGCTACAGGGACCGGGGAGCTGTTTTTT	CASSATGTGELFF
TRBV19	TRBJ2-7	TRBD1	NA	TGTGCCAGTAGTATAGAAGCCCGGGACAGATTTTCCTACGAGCAGTACTTC	CASSIEARDRFSYEQYF
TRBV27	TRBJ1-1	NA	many	TGTGCCAGCACCCCGGGGGGCCCGAGCACTGAAGCTTTCTTT	CASTPGGPSTEAFF
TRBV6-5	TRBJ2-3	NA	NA	TGTGCCAGCAGTTACCAAGAGGAAAGCACAGATACGCAGTATTTT	CASSYQEESTDTQYF
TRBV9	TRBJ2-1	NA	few	TGTGCCAGCAGTGGGGAACAGGGTGTTTCCTACAATGAGCAGTTCTTC	CASSGEQGVSYNEQFF
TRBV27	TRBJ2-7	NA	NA	TGTGCCAGCAGTTTATCATCTAGTTGGGGCGAGCAGTACTTC	CASSLSSSWGEQYF
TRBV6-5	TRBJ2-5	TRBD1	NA	TGTGCCAGCCAAACAGGGGGCGAAGAGACCCAGTACTTC	CASQTGGEETQYF